The rows below give T cell receptor beta chains drawn from one sample of a study of shared clonotypes between healthy human individuals. Sequencing was performed with immunoSEQ multiplex PCR; in TCRdb, only in-frame clones are kept and a portion is missing. The sample has about 1,500,000 clones, approximately 97% seen once. What was sequenced was naive CD4+ T cells sorted from blood. The receptors derive from a man younger than 45 in good health. Both conserved end residues are part of each CDR3. The D gene is left open where the match is weak.

V gene	J gene	D gene	CDR3 protein
TRBV9	TRBJ1-4	-	CASSVDPGPEKLFF
TRBV14	TRBJ2-3	-	CASSQGTSARGTQYF
TRBV6-5	TRBJ2-1	TRBD2	CASSYRTSGTYNEQFF
TRBV23-1	TRBJ2-5	TRBD2	CASVGGGYQETQYF
TRBV27	TRBJ2-2	-	CASLGRNTGELFF
TRBV28	TRBJ1-1	-	CASITLLANTEAFF
TRBV7-9	TRBJ2-3	TRBD2	CASSFSEGGDTQYF
TRBV4-1	TRBJ2-7	-	CASSPGQFYEQYF
TRBV15	TRBJ2-7	-	CATGRENPYEQYF
TRBV7-9	TRBJ2-7	-	CASSSSEGHSYEQYF
TRBV19	TRBJ2-5	-	CASSIGRSETQYF
TRBV23-1	TRBJ2-7	-	CASSQPPEQSYEQYF
TRBV7-9	TRBJ2-1	TRBD1	CASTTGGSYNEQFF
TRBV2	TRBJ1-2	-	CASSQAGPGEGYTF
TRBV2	TRBJ2-3	-	CASSLEGRDTQYF
TRBV4-1	TRBJ2-7	-	CASSQAGGFDEQYF
TRBV28	TRBJ1-4	-	CASAGTSTTNEKLFF
TRBV5-1	TRBJ2-3	TRBD1	CASSWDRVTDTQYF
TRBV7-8	TRBJ1-2	TRBD1	CASSSNGGGNYGYTF
TRBV6-5	TRBJ2-3	-	CASSYRESTDTQYF
TRBV7-9	TRBJ2-1	-	CASSTSGKPPSSYNEQFF
TRBV19	TRBJ2-6	TRBD1	CASSIPTGTEHSGANVLTF
TRBV14	TRBJ1-1	TRBD1	CASSQRNRGFTEAFF
TRBV15	TRBJ2-3	-	CATSPEPSTDTQYF
TRBV11-1	TRBJ1-1	-	CASSFGLRMNTEAFF
TRBV7-9	TRBJ1-1	-	CASSLEQGGTEAFF
TRBV11-2	TRBJ2-7	-	CASSLGQNYEQYF
TRBV25-1	TRBJ2-2	-	CASSELGQGRTGELFF
TRBV4-3	TRBJ2-1	TRBD1	CASSLRTGIFYNEQFF
TRBV14	TRBJ2-2	-	CASSQVLPGELFF
TRBV15	TRBJ2-3	TRBD2	CATSRVRLAGVGGTDTQYF
TRBV7-9	TRBJ1-1	-	CASSLAGWTEAFF
TRBV15	TRBJ2-7	-	CATSSYPDWEQYF
TRBV7-8	TRBJ2-4	-	CASSFPLVDKNIQYF
TRBV27	TRBJ2-7	-	CASSLLTGAYEQYF
TRBV13	TRBJ2-1	-	CASSRLGWVLAGPDNEQFF
TRBV11-2	TRBJ1-5	TRBD1	CASSLGAGGQPQHF
TRBV19	TRBJ2-2	-	CASTPGIRRDSNTGELFF
TRBV2	TRBJ2-1	TRBD2	CATLAEVHNEQFF
TRBV27	TRBJ2-7	-	CASSLRGKPYEQYF
TRBV5-8	TRBJ1-2	-	CASSRGTLGPYYGYTF
TRBV7-2	TRBJ2-1	TRBD2	CASNPGLASPYNEQFF
TRBV21-1	TRBJ1-5	-	CASPLTNRSCNQPQHF
TRBV29-1	TRBJ2-7	TRBD1	CSTRQGSSYEQYF
TRBV18	TRBJ2-7	-	CASSPRRPSSYEQYF
TRBV19	TRBJ1-1	-	CASSTSQGWGNTEAFF
TRBV27	TRBJ2-2	-	CASSWREAGELFF
TRBV7-2	TRBJ2-1	-	CASSPLHEQFF
TRBV4-2	TRBJ2-5	-	CASSQGSVHQETQYF
TRBV5-1	TRBJ2-1	-	CASSLSLPRSSYNEQFF